Detailed here is one T cell receptor beta chain. This sample was taken from a study of identical twins. TCRdb processed the 5' RACE reads anew with MiXCR; each CDR3 protein has one entry. The sample includes about 890,000 distinct CDR3 sequences, roughly an eighth of them seen just once. This CDR3 contains 15 residues. Germline V gene sequence: CDR1 SEHNR, CDR2 FQNEAQ (reference sequence). V shed 2 bases and J 5 bases; nucleotides not matched to a gene: 5. These data were also reused for a study on yellow fever vaccine responses in identical twins.

The TCR originated in a woman aged 18-35 years in good health. The chain recombines TRBV7-9 with TRBJ2-1, with 8 positions matching TRBD2. Specimen: PBMCs. CDR3 sequence: CASSLQRERNNEQFF. The CDR3 nucleotides read TGTGCCAGCAGCTTACAGCGGGAGAGGAACAATGAGCAGTTCTTC.